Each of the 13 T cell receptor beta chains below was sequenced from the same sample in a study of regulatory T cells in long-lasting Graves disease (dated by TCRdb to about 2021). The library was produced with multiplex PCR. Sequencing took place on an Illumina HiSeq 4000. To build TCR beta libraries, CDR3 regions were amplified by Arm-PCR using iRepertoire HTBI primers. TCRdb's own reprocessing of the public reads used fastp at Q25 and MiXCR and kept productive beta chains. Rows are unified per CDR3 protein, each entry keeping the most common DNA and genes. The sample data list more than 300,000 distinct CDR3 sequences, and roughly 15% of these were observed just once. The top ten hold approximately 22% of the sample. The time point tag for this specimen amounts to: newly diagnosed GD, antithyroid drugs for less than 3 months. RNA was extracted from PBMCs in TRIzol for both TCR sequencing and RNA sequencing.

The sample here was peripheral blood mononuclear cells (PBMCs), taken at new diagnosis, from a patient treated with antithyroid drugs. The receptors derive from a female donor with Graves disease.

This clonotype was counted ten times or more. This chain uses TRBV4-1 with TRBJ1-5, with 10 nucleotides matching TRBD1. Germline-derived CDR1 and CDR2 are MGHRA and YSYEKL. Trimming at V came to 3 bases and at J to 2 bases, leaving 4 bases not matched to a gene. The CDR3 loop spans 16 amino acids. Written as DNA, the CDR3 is TGCGCCAGCAGCCAGCCGGGACAGGGGCGCAATCAGCCCCAGCATTTT. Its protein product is CASSQPGQGRNQPQHF.

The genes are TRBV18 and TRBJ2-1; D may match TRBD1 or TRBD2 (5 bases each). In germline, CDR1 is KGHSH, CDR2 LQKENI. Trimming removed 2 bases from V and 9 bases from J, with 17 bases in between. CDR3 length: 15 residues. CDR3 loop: CASSPGTPQGSEQFF. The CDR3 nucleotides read TGTGCCAGCTCACCAGGGACCCCCCAGGGAAGTGAGCAGTTCTTC.

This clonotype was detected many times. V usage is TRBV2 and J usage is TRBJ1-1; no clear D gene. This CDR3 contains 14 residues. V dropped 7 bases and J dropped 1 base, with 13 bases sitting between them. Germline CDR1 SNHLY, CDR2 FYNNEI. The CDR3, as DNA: TGTGCCAGCACCCCGTGGCATCCGAACACTGAAGCTTTCTTT. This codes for CASTPWHPNTEAFF.

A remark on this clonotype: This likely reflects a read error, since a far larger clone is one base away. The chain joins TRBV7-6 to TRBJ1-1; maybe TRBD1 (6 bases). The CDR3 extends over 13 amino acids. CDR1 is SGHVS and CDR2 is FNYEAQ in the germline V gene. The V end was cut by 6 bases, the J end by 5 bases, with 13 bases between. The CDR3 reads CASRPTGRTEAFF. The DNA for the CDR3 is TGTGCCAGCAGGCCCACAGGGCGGACTGAAGCTTTCTTT.

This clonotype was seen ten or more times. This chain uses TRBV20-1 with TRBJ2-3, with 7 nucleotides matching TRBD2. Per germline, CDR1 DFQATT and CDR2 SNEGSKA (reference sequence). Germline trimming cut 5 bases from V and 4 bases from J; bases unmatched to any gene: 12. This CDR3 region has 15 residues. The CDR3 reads CSAFTREEGPDTQYF. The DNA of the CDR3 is TGCAGTGCTTTTACCCGGGAGGAGGGTCCAGATACGCAGTATTTT.

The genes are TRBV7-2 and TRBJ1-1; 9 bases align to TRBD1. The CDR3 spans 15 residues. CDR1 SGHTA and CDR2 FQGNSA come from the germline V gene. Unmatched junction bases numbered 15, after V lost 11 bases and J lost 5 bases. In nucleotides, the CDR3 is TGTGCCTGCTCTGGGGACGGGACAGGGAGAACTGAAGCTTTCTTT. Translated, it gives CACSGDGTGRTEAFF.

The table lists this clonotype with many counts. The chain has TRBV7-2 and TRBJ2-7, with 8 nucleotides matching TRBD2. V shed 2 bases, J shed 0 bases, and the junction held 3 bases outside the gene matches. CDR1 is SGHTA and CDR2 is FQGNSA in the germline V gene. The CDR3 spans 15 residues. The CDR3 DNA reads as TGTGCCAGCAGCTTAACTAGCGGAAGCTCCTACGAGCAGTACTTC. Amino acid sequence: CASSLTSGSSYEQYF.

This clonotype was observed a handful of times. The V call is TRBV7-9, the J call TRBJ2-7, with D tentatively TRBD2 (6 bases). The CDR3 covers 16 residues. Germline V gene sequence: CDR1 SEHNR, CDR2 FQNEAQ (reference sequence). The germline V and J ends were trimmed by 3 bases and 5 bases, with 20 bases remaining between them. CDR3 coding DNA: TGTGCCAGCAGCTTTCGAAGATTCGGGAGTGGCCACGAGCAGTACTTC. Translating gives CASSFRRFGSGHEQYF. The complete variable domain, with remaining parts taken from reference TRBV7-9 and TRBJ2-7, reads DTGVSQNPRHKITKRGQNVTFRCDPISEHNRLYWYRQTLGQGPEFLTYFQNEAQLEKSRLLSDRFSAERPKGSFSTLEIQRTEQGDSAMYLCASSFRRFGSGHEQYFGPGTRLTVT.

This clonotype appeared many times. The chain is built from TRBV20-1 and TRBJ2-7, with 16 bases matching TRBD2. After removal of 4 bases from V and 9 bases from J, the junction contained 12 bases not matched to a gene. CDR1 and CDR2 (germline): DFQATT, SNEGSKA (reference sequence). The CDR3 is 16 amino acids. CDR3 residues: CSAIPFGTSGRAGQYF. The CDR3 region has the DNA TGCAGTGCTATACCTTTTGGGACTAGCGGGAGGGCCGGGCAGTACTTC.

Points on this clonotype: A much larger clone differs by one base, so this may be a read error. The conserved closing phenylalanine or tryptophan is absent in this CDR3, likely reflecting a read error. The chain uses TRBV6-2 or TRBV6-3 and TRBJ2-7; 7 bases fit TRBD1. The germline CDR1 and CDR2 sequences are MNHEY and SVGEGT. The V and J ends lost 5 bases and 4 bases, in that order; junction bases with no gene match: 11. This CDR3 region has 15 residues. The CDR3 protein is CASSHVMDRSYEQYI. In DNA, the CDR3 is TGTGCCAGCAGTCACGTCATGGACAGGAGTTACGAGCAGTACATC.

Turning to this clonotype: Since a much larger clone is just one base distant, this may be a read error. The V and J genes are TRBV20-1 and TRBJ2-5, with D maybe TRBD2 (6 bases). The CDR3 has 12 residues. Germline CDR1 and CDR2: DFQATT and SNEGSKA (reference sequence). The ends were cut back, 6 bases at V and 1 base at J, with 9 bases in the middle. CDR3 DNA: TGCAGTGCGCGGGGATCCCAAGAGACCCAGTACTTC. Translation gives CSARGSQETQYF.

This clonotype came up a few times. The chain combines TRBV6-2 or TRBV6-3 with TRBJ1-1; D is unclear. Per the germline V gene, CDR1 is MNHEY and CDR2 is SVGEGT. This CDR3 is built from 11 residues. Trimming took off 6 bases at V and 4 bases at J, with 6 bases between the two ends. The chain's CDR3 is CASRMSTEAFF. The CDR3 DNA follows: TGTGCCAGCAGAATGAGCACTGAAGCTTTCTTT.

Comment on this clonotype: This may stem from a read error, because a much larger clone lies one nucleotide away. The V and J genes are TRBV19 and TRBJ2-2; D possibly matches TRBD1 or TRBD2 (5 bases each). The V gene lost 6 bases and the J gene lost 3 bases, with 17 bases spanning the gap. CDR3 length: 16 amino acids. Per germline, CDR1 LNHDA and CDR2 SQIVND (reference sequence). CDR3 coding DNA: TGTGCCAGTAGCCCGGTGGGACGGTCGGACACCGGGGAGCTGTTTTTT. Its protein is CASSPVGRSDTGELFF.